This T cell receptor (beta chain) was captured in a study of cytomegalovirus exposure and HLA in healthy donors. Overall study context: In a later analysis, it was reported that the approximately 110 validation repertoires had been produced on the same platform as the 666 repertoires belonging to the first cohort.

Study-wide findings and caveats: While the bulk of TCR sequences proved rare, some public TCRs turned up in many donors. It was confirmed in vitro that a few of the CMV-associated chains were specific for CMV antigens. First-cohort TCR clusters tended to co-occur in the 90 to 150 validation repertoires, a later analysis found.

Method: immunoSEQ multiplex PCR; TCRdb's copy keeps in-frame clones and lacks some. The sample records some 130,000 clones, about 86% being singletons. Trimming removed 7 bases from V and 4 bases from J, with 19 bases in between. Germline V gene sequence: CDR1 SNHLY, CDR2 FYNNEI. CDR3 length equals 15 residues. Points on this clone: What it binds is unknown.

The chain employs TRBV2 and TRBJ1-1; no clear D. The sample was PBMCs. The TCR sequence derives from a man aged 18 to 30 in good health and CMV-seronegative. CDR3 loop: CASTRDRQLSTEAFF. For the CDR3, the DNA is TGTGCCAGCACGAGGGATAGGCAATTGAGCACTGAAGCTTTCTTT.